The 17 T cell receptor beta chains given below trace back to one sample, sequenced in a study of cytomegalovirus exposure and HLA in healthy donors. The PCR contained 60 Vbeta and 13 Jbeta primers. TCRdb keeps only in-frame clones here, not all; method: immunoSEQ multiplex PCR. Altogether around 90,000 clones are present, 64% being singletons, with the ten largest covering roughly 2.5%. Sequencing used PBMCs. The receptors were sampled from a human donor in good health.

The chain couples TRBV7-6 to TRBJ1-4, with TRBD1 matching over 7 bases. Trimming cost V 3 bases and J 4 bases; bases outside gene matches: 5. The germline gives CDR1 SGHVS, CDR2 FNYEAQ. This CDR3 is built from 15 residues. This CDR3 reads CASSLEGQLNEKLFF. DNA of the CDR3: TGTGCCAGCAGCTTGGAGGGACAGCTTAATGAAAAACTGTTTTTT. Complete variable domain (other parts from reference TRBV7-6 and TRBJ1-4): GAGVSQSPRYKVTKRGQDVALRCDPISGHVSLYWYRQALGQGPEFLTYFNYEAQQDKSGLPNDRFSAERPEGSISTLTIQRTEQRDSAMYRCASSLEGQLNEKLFFGSGTQLSVL.

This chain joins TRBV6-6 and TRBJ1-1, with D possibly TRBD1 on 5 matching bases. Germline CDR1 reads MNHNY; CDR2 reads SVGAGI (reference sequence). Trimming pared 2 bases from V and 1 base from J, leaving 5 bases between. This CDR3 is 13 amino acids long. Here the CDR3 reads CASSYRGNTEAFF. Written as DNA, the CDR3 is TGTGCCAGCAGTTACAGGGGGAACACTGAAGCTTTCTTT.

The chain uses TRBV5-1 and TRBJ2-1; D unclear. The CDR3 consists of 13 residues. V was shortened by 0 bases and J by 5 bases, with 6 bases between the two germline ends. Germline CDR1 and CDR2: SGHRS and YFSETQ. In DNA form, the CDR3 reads TGCGCCAGCAGCTTGGGGCTGAACAATGAGCAGTTCTTC. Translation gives CASSLGLNNEQFF.

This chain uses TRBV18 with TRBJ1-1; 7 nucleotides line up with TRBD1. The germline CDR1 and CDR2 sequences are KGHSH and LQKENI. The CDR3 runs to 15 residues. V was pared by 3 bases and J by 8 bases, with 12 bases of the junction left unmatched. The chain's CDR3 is CASSPMPGQTSEAFF. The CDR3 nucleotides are TGTGCCAGCTCACCTATGCCGGGACAGACTTCCGAAGCTTTCTTT.

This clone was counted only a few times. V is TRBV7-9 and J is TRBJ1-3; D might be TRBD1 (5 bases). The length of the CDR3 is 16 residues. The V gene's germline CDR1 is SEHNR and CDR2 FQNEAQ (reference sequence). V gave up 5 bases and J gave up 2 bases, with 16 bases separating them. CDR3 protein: CASSDVSGTTGNTIYF. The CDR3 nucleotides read TGTGCCAGCAGCGATGTTTCCGGGACTACTGGAAACACCATATATTTT.

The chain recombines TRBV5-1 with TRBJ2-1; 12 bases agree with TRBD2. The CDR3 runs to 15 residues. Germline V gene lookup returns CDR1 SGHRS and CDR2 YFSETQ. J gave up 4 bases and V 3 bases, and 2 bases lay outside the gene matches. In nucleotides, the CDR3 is TGCGCCAGCAGCTGGACTAGCGGGGTTTACAATGAGCAGTTCTTC. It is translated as CASSWTSGVYNEQFF.

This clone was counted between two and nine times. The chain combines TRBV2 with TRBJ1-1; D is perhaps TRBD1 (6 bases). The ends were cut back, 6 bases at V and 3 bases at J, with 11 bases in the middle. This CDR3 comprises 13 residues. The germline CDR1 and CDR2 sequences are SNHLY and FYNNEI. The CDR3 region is CASSLYRDTEAFF. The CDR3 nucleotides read TGTGCCAGCAGCCTTTACAGGGACACTGAAGCTTTCTTT.

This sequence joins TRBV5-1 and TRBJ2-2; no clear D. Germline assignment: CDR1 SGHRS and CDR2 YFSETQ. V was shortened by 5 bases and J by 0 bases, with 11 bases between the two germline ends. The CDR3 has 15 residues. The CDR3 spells CASSLIEANTGELFF. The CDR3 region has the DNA TGCGCCAGCAGTCTGATAGAAGCGAACACCGGGGAGCTGTTTTTT.

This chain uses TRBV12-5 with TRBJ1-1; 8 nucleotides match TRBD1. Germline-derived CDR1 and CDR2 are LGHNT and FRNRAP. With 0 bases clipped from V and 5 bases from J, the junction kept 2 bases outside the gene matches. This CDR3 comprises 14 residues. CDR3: CASGLVGQVTEAFF. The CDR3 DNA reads TGTGCTAGTGGTTTGGTGGGACAGGTAACTGAAGCTTTCTTT. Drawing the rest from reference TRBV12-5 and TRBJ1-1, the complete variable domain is DARVTQTPRHKVTEMGQEVTMRCQPILGHNTVFWYRQTMMQGLELLAYFRNRAPLDDSGMPKDRFSAEMPDATLATLKIQPSEPRDSAVYFCASGLVGQVTEAFFGQGTRLTVV.

The CDR3 spells CASSLQGATFDEQFF. In nucleotides, the CDR3 is TGCGCCAGCAGCTTACAGGGGGCGACGTTCGATGAGCAGTTCTTC. This chain joins TRBV5-1 and TRBJ2-1; 9 positions agree with TRBD1. CDR3 size: 15 residues. Germline V gives CDR1 SGHRS, CDR2 YFSETQ. With V trimmed by 2 bases and J by 8 bases, 8 bases remained unmatched. The variable domain in full, with the rest retrieved from reference TRBV5-1 and TRBJ2-1, is KAGVTQTPRYLIKTRGQQVTLSCSPISGHRSVSWYQQTPGQGLQFLFEYFSETQRNKGNFPGRFSGRQFSNSRSEMNVSTLELGDSALYLCASSLQGATFDEQFFGPGTRLTVL.

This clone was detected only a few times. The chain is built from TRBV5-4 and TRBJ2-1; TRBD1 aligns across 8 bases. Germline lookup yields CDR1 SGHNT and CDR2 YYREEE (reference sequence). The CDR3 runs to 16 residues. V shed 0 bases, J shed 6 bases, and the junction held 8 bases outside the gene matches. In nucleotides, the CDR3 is TGTGCCAGCAGCTTGGGTTTGGACAGGGCCGTCAATGAGCAGTTCTTC. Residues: CASSLGLDRAVNEQFF.

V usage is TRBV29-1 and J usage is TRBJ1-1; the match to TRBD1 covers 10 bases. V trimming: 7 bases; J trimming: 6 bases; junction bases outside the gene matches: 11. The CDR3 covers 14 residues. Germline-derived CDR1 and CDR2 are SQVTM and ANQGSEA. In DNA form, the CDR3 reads TGCAGCGCGAAGTCCGGGACAGGGGTTTCTGAAGCTTTCTTT. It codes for CSAKSGTGVSEAFF.

CDR3 region: CASSQDPLASNTQYF. The CDR3 coding sequence is TGTGCCAGCAGTCAAGACCCACTAGCCTCAAATACGCAGTATTTT. The V and J genes are TRBV11-3 and TRBJ2-3; D may be TRBD2 (6 bases). The V end was cut by 6 bases, the J end by 7 bases, with 20 bases between. CDR1 is SGHNT and CDR2 is YENEEA in the germline V gene. The CDR3 length is 15 residues.

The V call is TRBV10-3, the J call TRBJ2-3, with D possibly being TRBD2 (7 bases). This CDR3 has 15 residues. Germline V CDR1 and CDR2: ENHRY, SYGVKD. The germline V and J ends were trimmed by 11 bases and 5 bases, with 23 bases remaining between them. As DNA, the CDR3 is TGTGCCTCCTCCTTGCTGGGGGGGCATCAAGATACGCAGTATTTT. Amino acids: CASSLLGGHQDTQYF.

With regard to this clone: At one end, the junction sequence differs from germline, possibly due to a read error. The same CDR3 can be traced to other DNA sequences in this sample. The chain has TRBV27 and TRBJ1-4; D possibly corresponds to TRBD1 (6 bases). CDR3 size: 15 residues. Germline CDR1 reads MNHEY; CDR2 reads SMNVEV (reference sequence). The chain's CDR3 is CASSSVNRADEKLFF. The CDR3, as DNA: TGTGCAAGCAGTTCCGTAAACAGGGCCGATGAAAAACTGTTTTTT.

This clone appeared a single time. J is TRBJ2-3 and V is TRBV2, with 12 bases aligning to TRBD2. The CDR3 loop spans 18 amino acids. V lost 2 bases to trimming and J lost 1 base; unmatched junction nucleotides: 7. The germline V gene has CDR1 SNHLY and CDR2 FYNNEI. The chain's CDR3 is CASSEPGRTSGGTDTQYF. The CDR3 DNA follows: TGTGCCAGCAGTGAACCTGGTCGGACTAGCGGGGGCACAGATACGCAGTATTTT. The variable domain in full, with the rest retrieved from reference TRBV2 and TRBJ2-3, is EPEVTQTPSHQVTQMGQEVILRCVPISNHLYFYWYRQILGQKVEFLVSFYNNEISEKSEIFDDQFSVERPDGSNFTLKIRSTKLEDSAMYFCASSEPGRTSGGTDTQYFGPGTRLTVL.

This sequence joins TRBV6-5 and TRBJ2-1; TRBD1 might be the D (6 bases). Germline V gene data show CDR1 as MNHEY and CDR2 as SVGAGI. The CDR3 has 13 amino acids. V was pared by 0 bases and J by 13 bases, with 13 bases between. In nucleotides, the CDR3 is TGTGCCAGCAGTTACTCCAACAGGGAGAAACAGTTCTTC. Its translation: CASSYSNREKQFF.